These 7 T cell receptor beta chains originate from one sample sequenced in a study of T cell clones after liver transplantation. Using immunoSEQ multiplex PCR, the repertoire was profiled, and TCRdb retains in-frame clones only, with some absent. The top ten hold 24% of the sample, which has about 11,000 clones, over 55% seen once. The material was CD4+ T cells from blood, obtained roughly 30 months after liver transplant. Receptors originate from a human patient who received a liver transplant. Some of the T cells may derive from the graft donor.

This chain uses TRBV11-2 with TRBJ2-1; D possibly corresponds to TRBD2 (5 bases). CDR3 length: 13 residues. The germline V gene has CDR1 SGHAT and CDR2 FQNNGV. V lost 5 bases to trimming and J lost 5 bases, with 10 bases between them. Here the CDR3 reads CASSPPGDNEQFF. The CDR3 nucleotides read TGTGCCAGCAGCCCCCCCGGGGACAATGAGCAGTTCTTC.

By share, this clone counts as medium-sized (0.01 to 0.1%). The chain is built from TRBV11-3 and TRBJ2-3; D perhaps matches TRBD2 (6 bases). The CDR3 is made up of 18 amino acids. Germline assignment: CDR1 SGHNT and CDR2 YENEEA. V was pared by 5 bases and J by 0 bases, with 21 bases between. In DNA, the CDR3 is TGTGCCAGCAGCCAAGACCCACCCTGGAGCGGGAGCACAGATACGCAGTATTTT. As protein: CASSQDPPWSGSTDTQYF.

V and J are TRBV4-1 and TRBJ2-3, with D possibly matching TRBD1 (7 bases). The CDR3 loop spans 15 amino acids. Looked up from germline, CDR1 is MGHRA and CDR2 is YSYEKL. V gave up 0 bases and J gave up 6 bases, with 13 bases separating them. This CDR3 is CASSQEGRGADTQYF. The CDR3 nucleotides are TGCGCCAGCAGCCAAGAAGGCAGGGGGGCGGATACGCAGTATTTT.

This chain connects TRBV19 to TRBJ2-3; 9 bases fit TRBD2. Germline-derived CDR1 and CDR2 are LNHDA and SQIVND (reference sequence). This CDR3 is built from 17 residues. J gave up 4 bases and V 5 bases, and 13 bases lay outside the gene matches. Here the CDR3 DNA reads TGTGCCAGTAGTGCTCAAGGGGGGGGACTAGCATCAGATACGCAGTATTTT. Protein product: CASSAQGGGLASDTQYF.

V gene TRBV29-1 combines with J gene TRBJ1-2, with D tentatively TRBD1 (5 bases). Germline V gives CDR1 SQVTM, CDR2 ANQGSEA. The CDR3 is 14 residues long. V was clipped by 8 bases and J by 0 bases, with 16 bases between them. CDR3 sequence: CSTWEGITNYGYTF. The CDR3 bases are TGCAGCACATGGGAGGGGATCACTAACTATGGCTACACCTTC.

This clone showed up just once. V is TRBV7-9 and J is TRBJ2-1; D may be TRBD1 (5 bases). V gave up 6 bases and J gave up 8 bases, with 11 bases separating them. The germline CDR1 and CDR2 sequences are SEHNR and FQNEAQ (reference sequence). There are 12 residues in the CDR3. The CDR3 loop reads CASRLIGDEQFF. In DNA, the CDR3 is TGTGCCAGCAGGCTGATAGGGGATGAGCAGTTCTTC.

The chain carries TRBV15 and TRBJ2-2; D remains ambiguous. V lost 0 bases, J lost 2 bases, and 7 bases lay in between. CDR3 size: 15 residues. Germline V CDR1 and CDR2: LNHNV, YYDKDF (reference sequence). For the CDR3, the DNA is TGTGCCACCAGCAGAGATATAACCAACACCGGGGAGCTGTTTTTT. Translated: CATSRDITNTGELFF.